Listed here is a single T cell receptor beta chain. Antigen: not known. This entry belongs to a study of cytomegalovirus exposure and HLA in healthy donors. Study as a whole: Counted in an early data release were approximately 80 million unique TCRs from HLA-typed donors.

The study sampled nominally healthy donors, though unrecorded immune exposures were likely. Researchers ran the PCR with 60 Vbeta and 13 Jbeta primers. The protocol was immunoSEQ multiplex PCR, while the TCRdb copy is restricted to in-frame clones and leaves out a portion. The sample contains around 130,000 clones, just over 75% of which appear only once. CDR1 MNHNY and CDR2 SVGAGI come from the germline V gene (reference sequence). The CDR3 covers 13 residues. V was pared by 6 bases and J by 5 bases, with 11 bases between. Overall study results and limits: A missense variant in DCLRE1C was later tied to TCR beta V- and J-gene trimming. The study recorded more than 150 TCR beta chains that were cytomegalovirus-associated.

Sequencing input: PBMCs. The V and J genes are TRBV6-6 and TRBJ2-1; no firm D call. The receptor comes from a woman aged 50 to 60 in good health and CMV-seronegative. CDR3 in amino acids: CASRRSGDNEQFF. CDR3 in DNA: TGTGCCAGCAGGAGGAGTGGAGACAATGAGCAGTTCTTC.